This is a list of T cell receptor beta chains from one sample in a study of blood T cells in healthy people across ages. TCRdb redid the calling of the 5' RACE reads with MiXCR, one entry per CDR3 protein. The data show about 1.6 million distinct CDR3 sequences, 30% to 40% seen once. The sample taken for sequencing was blood. These receptors were taken from a woman aged 25 to 39 in good health. Each CDR3 is given with its conserved first and last residue. A D gene is named only where the DNA matches it firmly. The size of a clone is reported for some rows only, either as once, few or many, or as a class for expanded clones.

clone_size j_call v_call d_call cdr3_aa cdr3_nt
few TRBJ2-7 TRBV10-3 TRBD2 CAISHEGLAGGYYEQYF TGTGCCATCAGCCACGAGGGACTAGCGGGGGGTTACTACGAGCAGTACTTC
- TRBJ2-5 TRBV18 - CASSAYLNEQYF TGTGCCAGCTCCGCCTACCTCAATGAGCAGTACTTC
- TRBJ2-7 TRBV7-3 TRBD1 CASSLTLGQGPYEQYF TGTGCCAGCAGCTTAACGTTGGGACAGGGACCCTACGAGCAGTACTTC
few TRBJ2-7 TRBV6-5 TRBD2 CASSGPGAGEDEQYF TGTGCCAGCAGTGGACCGGGCGCGGGAGAGGACGAGCAGTACTTC
- TRBJ2-1 TRBV5-1 - CASSLYRGEQAGGDEQFF TGCGCCAGCAGCTTGTATCGGGGCGAACAGGCTGGGGGCGATGAGCAGTTCTTC
once TRBJ1-1 TRBV14 - CASSHLGEGVNTEAFF TGTGCCAGCAGCCACCTGGGGGAAGGGGTGAACACTGAAGCTTTCTTT
- TRBJ2-5 TRBV3-1 TRBD1 CASSQHDGQGPQETQYF TGTGCCAGCAGCCAACATGACGGACAGGGGCCTCAAGAGACCCAGTACTTC
many TRBJ1-2 TRBV4-1 - CASSQDAPPEGYGYTF TGCGCCAGCAGCCAAGATGCTCCGCCGGAGGGCTATGGCTACACCTTC
- TRBJ2-7 TRBV27 - CAAAGTATSYEQYF TGTGCCGCAGCTGGGACGGCCACCTCCTACGAGCAGTACTTC
few TRBJ2-1 TRBV20-1 TRBD2 CSARSIQGTLAGDRYNEQFF TGCAGTGCTAGAAGTATACAGGGGACTCTAGCGGGGGACCGATACAATGAGCAGTTCTTC
- TRBJ2-7 TRBV5-6 TRBD2 CASSLALAGGLEELYF TGTGCCAGCAGCTTGGCCCTAGCGGGAGGGCTGGAAGAGCTGTACTTC
- TRBJ2-5 TRBV4-1 - CASSQSRGQETQYF TGCGCCAGCAGCCAGAGCAGGGGACAAGAGACCCAGTACTTC
- TRBJ2-3 TRBV5-5 TRBD2 CASGNRLATSTDTQYF TGTGCCAGCGGCAACCGACTAGCGACCAGCACAGATACGCAGTATTTT
few TRBJ2-3 TRBV21-1 - CATPPTGLGDTQYF TGTGCCACCCCACCGACAGGGTTGGGAGATACGCAGTATTTT
- TRBJ2-1 TRBV6-5 - CASSPSQRTENEQFF TGTGCCAGCAGTCCATCTCAGAGGACAGAGAATGAGCAGTTCTTC
- TRBJ2-1 TRBV14 TRBD2 CASSQASGRSNKQFF TGTGCCAGCAGTCAAGCGAGCGGGAGGTCGAATAAGCAGTTCTTC
- TRBJ2-7 TRBV7-2 TRBD2 CASAVAGVGPYEQYF TGTGCCAGCGCCGTAGCGGGAGTAGGACCCTACGAGCAGTACTTC
- TRBJ2-3 TRBV7-9 - CASSQLTSTDTQYF TGTGCCAGCAGCCAACTAACTAGCACAGATACGCAGTATTTT